This paragraph reports one T cell receptor (beta chain). There are many counts of this clonotype. No antigen is known for it. No clone much larger than this one lies a single base away; base qualities are absent. From a lookup of the germline V gene, CDR1 and CDR2 are MNHEY and SVGAGI. The CDR3 holds 12 amino acids from the cysteine to the phenylalanine. Only CDR3 DNA remains: 36 bases, in frame from the first base. The V end loses 9 bases and the J end loses 1 base, and a stretch of 9 bases separates them. TCRdb lists the instrument as Illumina NovaSeq 6000. TCRalpha and TCRbeta cDNA libraries were constructed by 5'RACE with constant-segment primers, with sample barcodes and unique molecular identifiers being introduced. RNA was extracted from every sample with Trizol reagent. Library amplification was performed in two PCR steps, and a second sample barcode and Illumina TruSeq adapters were introduced in the second step. Sequencing of libraries was performed on an Illumina NovaSeq with 2 x 150 bp paired-end reads. Per the authors' processing: Demultiplexing of reads and collapsing into UMI-guided consensus sequences were performed with migec v1.2.7. With mixcr v2.1.11, UMI consensuses were aligned to TRA and TRB V and J templates and assembled into clonotypes. Expanded or contracted clonotypes were those called significant by both edgeR and NoisET, with noise models trained on biological replicates. For edgeR calls, the cutoffs were a false discovery rate-adjusted p below 0.01 and a log2 fold-change threshold of 1. As an exploratory analysis of dynamics, max-normalized trajectories of the 1000 most abundant clonotypes were examined with PCA combined with hierarchical clustering. Separately sequenced CD4+ and CD8+ repertoires were used to assign a CD4 or CD8 phenotype to each responding clone. Clones were called with MiXCR by TCRdb after fastp trimmed the public reads at Q25, and only in-frame beta chains were retained. Rows are unified per CDR3 protein, each entry keeping the most common DNA and genes. These V and J calls originate from TCRdb's pipeline instead of the authors' own analysis. The sample table shows 250,000 or so distinct CDR3 sequences, and approximately 19% are seen once. Roughly 24% of the sample is taken by the ten largest.

The entry originates in a study of T-cell memory formation after mild COVID-19 listed by TCRdb under 2021. Regarding the research as a whole: TCR sequence clusters from the two donors were found to be largely donor specific. In a couple of donors, T-cell clones that expanded and contracted after mild COVID-19 were tracked by sequencing TCRalpha and TCRbeta repertoires over time. The cohort was made up of two young adult volunteers, one female and one male, who were previously healthy. Study-level results and caveats: Only a couple of mild cases were covered by the study, and larger cohorts that include severe cases with pre-infection samples were considered necessary. Balanced CD4/CD8 phenotypes were observed for clones contracting from day 15 to 85, whereas a bias towards CD4+ was observed for a second wave of clones expanding from day 15 to 37. Contracting CD4+ clones were located mainly in the CM and EM memory subsets, whereas CD8+ clones were found to be enriched in EMRA. Whether the second-wave clones peaking on day 37 were SARS-CoV-2 specific was not confirmed. The detection of some responding clones in pre-infection memory suggests that pre-existing cross-reactive memory T cells joined the SARS-CoV-2 response.

Ficoll-Paque density gradient centrifugation was the method used to isolate PBMCs. The sequence is built from TRBV6-5 and TRBJ2-5, with TRBD2 tentatively as D gene (6 bases match). Sequenced: PBMCs or a T cell subset sorted from them (not recorded which). The TCR comes from a man between 18 and 35 years old who had mild COVID-19 (a few samples of this study predate the infection). The sample titles of this study are shuffled in the database, so cell type and time point are left out; the donor was told from shared clones. The DNA reads as follows: TGTGCCAGTGGAGGGGCCCAAGAGACCCAGTACTTC. This yields the protein CASGGAQETQYF.